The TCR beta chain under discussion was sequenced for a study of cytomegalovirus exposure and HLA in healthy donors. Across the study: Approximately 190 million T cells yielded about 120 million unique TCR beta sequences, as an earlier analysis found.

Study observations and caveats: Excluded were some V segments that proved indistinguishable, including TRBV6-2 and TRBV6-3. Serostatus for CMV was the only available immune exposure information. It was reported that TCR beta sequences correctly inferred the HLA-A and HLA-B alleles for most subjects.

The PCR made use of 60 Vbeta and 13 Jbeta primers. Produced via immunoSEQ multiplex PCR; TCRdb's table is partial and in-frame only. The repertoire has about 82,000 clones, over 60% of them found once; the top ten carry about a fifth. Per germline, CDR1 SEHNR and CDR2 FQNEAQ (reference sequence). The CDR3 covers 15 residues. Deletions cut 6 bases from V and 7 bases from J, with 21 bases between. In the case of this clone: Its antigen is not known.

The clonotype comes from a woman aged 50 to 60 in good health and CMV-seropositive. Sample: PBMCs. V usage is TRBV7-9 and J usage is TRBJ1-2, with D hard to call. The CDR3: CASRSGRETARGYTF. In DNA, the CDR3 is TGTGCCAGCAGGTCCGGCCGGGAGACCGCTCGTGGCTACACCTTC. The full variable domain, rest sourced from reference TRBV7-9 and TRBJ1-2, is DTGVSQNPRHKITKRGQNVTFRCDPISEHNRLYWYRQTLGQGPEFLTYFQNEAQLEKSRLLSDRFSAERPKGSFSTLEIQRTEQGDSAMYLCASRSGRETARGYTFGSGTRLTVV.